This T cell receptor beta chain emerged from a study of Tregs in tolerant kidney transplant recipients. Study results and limitations: Some patients' samples used different primers over time, so nucleotide sequences weren't comparable.

Germline assignment: CDR1 WSHSY and CDR2 SAAADI. The CDR3 runs to 14 residues. About this clone itself: Its target is unknown. The junction does not match germline at one end; this may be a read error.

The method was immunoSEQ multiplex PCR; TCRdb's version includes in-frame clones alone and lacks a portion of them. The sample carries 650 to 850 clones, around 40% recorded once. The chain joins TRBV10-2 to TRBJ2-3, with D maybe TRBD1 (6 bases). This sequence originates from a human patient who received a combined kidney and bone marrow transplant. The material sequenced was Tregs from blood cultured with allogeneic cells, taken before the transplant. In DNA form, the CDR3 reads TGTGCCATCGGAGACAGGAGGAGGACAGATACGCAGTATTTT. As protein: CAIGDRRRTDTQYF.